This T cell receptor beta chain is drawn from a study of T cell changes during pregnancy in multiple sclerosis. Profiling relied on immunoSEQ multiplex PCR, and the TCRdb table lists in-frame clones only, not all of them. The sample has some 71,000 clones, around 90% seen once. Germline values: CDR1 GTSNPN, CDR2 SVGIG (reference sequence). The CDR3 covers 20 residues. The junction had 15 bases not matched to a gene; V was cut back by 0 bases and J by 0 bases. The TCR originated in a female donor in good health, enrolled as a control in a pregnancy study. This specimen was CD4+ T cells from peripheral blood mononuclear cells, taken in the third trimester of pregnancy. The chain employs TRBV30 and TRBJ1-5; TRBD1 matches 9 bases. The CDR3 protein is CAWSVRSGQGTPYSNQPQHF. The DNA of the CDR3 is TGTGCCTGGAGTGTTAGGTCAGGACAGGGGACGCCTTATAGCAATCAGCCCCAGCATTTT.